This T cell receptor (beta chain) emerged from a study of T cells in Graves' hyperthyroidism and ophthalmopathy. CDR1 MNHEY and CDR2 SVGEGT come from the germline V gene. The CDR3 is 14 residues long. With 7 bases removed from V and 4 bases from J, the gap between germline ends came to 16 bases. RNA transcripts served as the template for amplifying TCR beta CDR3 regions. A first-round RT-PCR of the TCR CDR3 used the HTBI primer set. TCRdb reprocessed the multiplex PCR reads via MiXCR and lists one record per CDR3 protein. The sample contains hundreds of thousands of distinct CDR3 sequences, approximately 14% of which appear only once. This clonotype has at least ten counts.

The chain recombines TRBV6-2 or TRBV6-3 with TRBJ1-1, with unresolved D. Sequences were obtained from blood. This sequence originates from a man younger than 35 with Graves' ophthalmopathy. The CDR3 nucleotides are TGTGCCAGCACTCAGCAGGCAGGACGCACTGAAGCTTTCTTT. This gives the protein CASTQQAGRTEAFF.